The T cell receptor beta chain under discussion was sequenced for a study of tumor-infiltrating lymphocytes in primary liver carcinoma. Study-wide context: Samples gave roughly 3.5 to 8 million productive TCRbeta reads, similar across tissue types. Findings of the study overall: Compared with blood, tumor repertoires held significantly more in their top 250 clones.

Ten or more counts support this clonotype. Its antigen is unidentified. Trimming pared 5 bases from V and 3 bases from J, leaving 16 bases between. The length of the CDR3 is 15 residues. Unsorted bulk tissue of about 19-33 mg yielded co-extracted RNA and DNA. Synthesis of TCR beta cDNA was carried out from approximately 470 ng total RNA with a constant-region primer. It was through three nested multiplex PCR rounds of slightly modified ARM-PCR that TCR beta libraries arose. Amplification in the first two PCR rounds was performed using TRBV1-TRBV30 forward primers and a C-beta reverse primer for approximately 10 cycles each. TCRdb reprocessed the multiplex PCR reads via MiXCR and lists one record per CDR3 protein. Of under 150,000 distinct CDR3 sequences listed, around 65% were seen once; the top ten hold roughly 7.3%.

This chain connects TRBV12-3 or TRBV12-4 to TRBJ2-5; D might be TRBD2 (7 bases). The specimen sequenced was tumor-adjacent normal liver tissue. The receptor was isolated from an older woman with primary liver carcinoma and hepatitis B virus infection. CDR3 in DNA: TGTGCCAGCAGTCTCGGGGGGCGGGTGGAAGAGACCCAGTACTTC. This encodes CASSLGGRVEETQYF.